A single sample is the source of the 4 T cell receptor beta chains below, sequenced in a study of PD-1 blockade in classical Hodgkin lymphoma. Described time point: cycle 4 day 1 (C4D1), after five to seven weeks of nivolumab. Each of the patients experienced relapse following autologous stem cell transplantation, and their brentuximab vedotin exposure differed. The table came from immunoSEQ multiplex PCR; TCRdb's copy has only in-frame clones and leaves some out. In the table there are 31,000 or so clones, around 85% of which are singletons. The material was peripheral blood mononuclear cells (PBMCs), obtained before the fourth cycle of nivolumab. Source of these receptors: a human donor with classical Hodgkin lymphoma.

The chain combines TRBV5-4 with TRBJ2-5; TRBD2 matches 10 bases. V lost 4 bases and J lost 6; bases outside the gene matches: 6. CDR3 length: 14 residues. Germline V gene sequence: CDR1 SGHNT, CDR2 YYREEE (reference sequence). CDR3 sequence: CASSPQREGKTQYF. The CDR3 DNA is TGTGCCAGCAGCCCCCAGCGGGAGGGAAAGACCCAGTACTTC.

This clone turned up a few times. V is TRBV30 and J is TRBJ1-5; D is perhaps TRBD1 (5 bases). With 2 bases removed from V and 4 bases from J, the gap between germline ends came to 9 bases. The length of the CDR3 is 13 residues. Germline CDR1 GTSNPN, CDR2 SVGIG (reference sequence). The CDR3 DNA reads as TGTGCCTGGAGTCGGCGGGGGAATCAGCCCCAGCATTTT. Residues: CAWSRRGNQPQHF.

This clone was picked up one time. CDR3 loop: CASSFKLGGGYGYTF. The CDR3 nucleotides are TGTGCCAGCAGCTTCAAATTAGGGGGTGGCTATGGCTACACCTTC. The rearrangement links TRBV5-4 to TRBJ1-2, with a tentative D call TRBD1 (6 bases). Per the germline V gene, CDR1 is SGHNT and CDR2 is YYREEE (reference sequence). The V end was cut by 2 bases, the J end by 4 bases, with 15 bases between. CDR3 size: 15 residues.

The chain recombines TRBV10-3 with TRBJ2-1, with D hard to call. The V end was cut by 0 bases, the J end by 3 bases, with 9 bases between. CDR1 is ENHRY, CDR2 SYGVKD, per germline. The CDR3 runs 15 residues. The CDR3 DNA sequence: TGTGCCATCAGTGAGTCTGGGCGGAACTACAATGAGCAGTTCTTC. It translates to CAISESGRNYNEQFF.